This TCR beta chain was documented in a study of cytomegalovirus exposure and HLA in healthy donors. The study, taken as a whole, reports: Analyzed later, association rates of TCRs varied across HLA loci, with DRB1 most and HLA-C fewest. The likely origin of a cluster of highly shared sequence variants was a sequencing artifact. Several of the most significant clusters appeared linked to common viral pathogens, based on a later analysis.

PCR employed 60 Vbeta and 13 Jbeta primers. TCRdb's table, derived via immunoSEQ multiplex PCR, lists solely in-frame clones and lacks some. This table holds roughly 120,000 clones, about 70% found once. The table lists this clone with a count of one. Its antigen is currently unknown. These donors, healthy bone marrow donors, were studied. V dropped 2 bases and J dropped 4 bases, with 17 bases sitting between them. Germline CDR1 reads GTSNPN; CDR2 reads SVGIG (reference sequence). This CDR3 region has 15 residues. Sequences were obtained from PBMCs. This sequence originates from a woman in her twenties or thirties in good health and CMV-seronegative. The chain links TRBV30 to TRBJ1-1; D not resolved. The CDR3 sequence is CAWSSNLGVRTEAFF. The CDR3 coding sequence is TGTGCCTGGAGTTCTAATCTCGGGGTACGCACTGAAGCTTTCTTT.